The sequence of this T cell receptor beta chain was determined in a study of response to subunit inactivated influenza vaccine (dated by TCRdb to the late 2010s). Describing the broader study: Deep quantitative profiling of the T cell receptor repertoire was used in the study to follow responses to a trivalent subunit inactivated influenza vaccine. What the study reported, not specific to this receptor: According to the authors, only a limited number of new T cells may be recruited by each seasonal influenza vaccination.

The CDR3 spans 18 residues, from the cysteine through the phenylalanine. The retained sequence is limited to the CDR3, 54 bases, with the frame set at the first base. Deletion took 7 bases off V and 2 bases off J, with a span of 25 bases between the germline ends. CDR1 and CDR2, per the germline V gene, are MNHNS and SASEGT. As regards this clonotype: Its antigen remains undetermined. No base qualities exist here, and no much larger clone lies one base off it.

The method was RT-PCR. The sample was run on an Illumina HiSeq 2500. TCRdb passed the public sequencing reads through fastp at Q25 and MiXCR, retaining productive beta sequences. Each CDR3 protein appears once, grouped with its most common genes and DNA. This sample comprises approximately 290,000 distinct CDR3 sequences, over 20% of them detected only once. The top ten hold about a tenth of the sample. The V and J genes are TRBV6-1 and TRBJ2-3, with TRBD1 as a weak D call on 8 bases. The starting material was PBMCs from blood, obtained about 20 months after vaccination. This clonotype was sampled from a man aged 50 to 75 who received an inactivated influenza vaccine. Donor details come from another sample of the same person, matched by shared clones. For the CDR3, the sequence is CASIPPRSGTGNTDTQYF. The bases are TGTGCCAGCATTCCCCCCAGGAGCGGGACAGGAAACACAGATACGCAGTATTTT.